The 13 T cell receptor beta chains below come from one sample, sequenced in a study of post-analysis software for immune sequencing data. TCR beta libraries were prepared from cDNA with unique molecular identifiers. TCRdb re-called the PCR reads through MiXCR, storing one row per CDR3 protein. Of over 300,000 distinct CDR3 sequences in the sample, roughly 38% were seen once. Study-wide results and limits: Comparison of patients with controls showed 4 to 6 TRBV segments more frequent in patients, TRBV5-6, TRBV5-1 and TRBV20-1 among them.

No antigen has been identified for these receptors. The source material was blood. The receptors shown here come from a girl aged 10 to 17 with multiple sclerosis.

Points on this clonotype: A much bigger clone sits one base away, suggesting this may be a read error. The chain employs TRBV5-1 and TRBJ2-5; D gene uncertain. This CDR3 is 12 amino acids long. Germline V gene sequence: CDR1 SGHRS, CDR2 YFSETQ. The CDR3 bases are TGCGCCGGCAGCTTGGGGAAGGAGACCCAGTACTTC. Its translation is CAGSLGKETQYF.

In its sample, this clonotype was seen a few times. The chain employs TRBV6-1 and TRBJ2-1; TRBD1 might be the D (5 bases). V shed 5 bases and J shed 2 bases, with 13 bases lying between them. CDR1 and CDR2 (germline): MNHNS, SASEGT. CDR3 size: 15 residues. CDR3 loop: CASSTQGRAYNEQFF. CDR3 sequence (DNA): TGTGCCAGCAGTACCCAGGGCAGGGCCTACAATGAGCAGTTCTTC.

Only a few counts were recorded for this clonotype. The chain has TRBV29-1 and TRBJ2-7, with D maybe TRBD1 (6 bases). Germline CDR1 and CDR2: SQVTM and ANQGSEA. The CDR3 is 11 residues long. V was cut by 4 bases and J by 3 bases, with 7 bases left in between. CDR3 sequence: CSVGQVYEQYF. The CDR3 DNA reads TGCAGCGTTGGACAGGTCTACGAGCAGTACTTC.

This clonotype came up a few times. The chain combines TRBV29-1 with TRBJ2-1, with D perhaps TRBD1 (7 bases). Trimming removed 3 bases from V and 8 bases from J, with 14 bases in between. This CDR3 region has 13 residues. Germline CDR1 and CDR2: SQVTM and ANQGSEA. For the CDR3, the DNA is TGCAGCGTTGACGAGCAGGGGGACTATGAGCAGTTCTTC. Its translation is CSVDEQGDYEQFF.

The rearrangement uses TRBV7-9 and TRBJ2-7; TRBD1 matches at 7 bases. The CDR3 is made up of 17 amino acids. Losses at the gene ends were 0 bases for V and 2 bases for J; bases not matched to a gene: 10. The germline V gene encodes CDR1 SEHNR and CDR2 FQNEAQ (reference sequence). The CDR3, as DNA: TGTGCCAGCAGCTTAGCGGGTGCCCGGGACAGCCCCTACGAGCAGTACTTC. This encodes CASSLAGARDSPYEQYF.

J is TRBJ2-6 and V is TRBV11-2; D gene unclear. The CDR3 spans 15 residues. V was pared by 5 bases and J by 0 bases, with 8 bases between. Germline V lookup: CDR1 SGHAT, CDR2 FQNNGV. The CDR3 loop is CASSGLGSGANVLTF. The CDR3 nucleotides read TGTGCCAGCAGCGGGCTCGGCTCTGGGGCCAACGTCCTGACTTTC.

This clonotype was counted between two and nine times. The CDR3 nucleotides read TGCGCCAGCAGCTCGTCTGGGGGGTTTGGCGAGCAGTACTTC. It yields the protein CASSSSGGFGEQYF. V usage is TRBV5-1 and J usage is TRBJ2-7; D may be TRBD2 (6 bases). This CDR3 has 14 amino acids. V lost 3 bases and J lost 6, with 16 bases in between. Germline lookup yields CDR1 SGHRS and CDR2 YFSETQ.

This clonotype appeared a few times. The V gene is TRBV2, the J gene TRBJ2-6; no clear D gene. CDR1 and CDR2 from the germline V gene are SNHLY and FYNNEI. The CDR3 totals 15 residues. V lost 6 bases to trimming and J lost 0 bases, with 9 bases between them. CDR3: CASSLLPSGANVLTF. CDR3 nucleotides: TGTGCCAGCAGCCTTCTGCCCTCTGGGGCCAACGTCCTGACTTTC. Variable domain in full (rest from reference TRBV2 and TRBJ2-6): EPEVTQTPSHQVTQMGQEVILRCVPISNHLYFYWYRQILGQKVEFLVSFYNNEISEKSEIFDDQFSVERPDGSNFTLKIRSTKLEDSAMYFCASSLLPSGANVLTFGAGSRLTVL.

By sample fraction, this clonotype is medium-sized. The chain couples TRBV6-2 or TRBV6-3 to TRBJ1-5; D is uncertain. The germline V gene has CDR1 MNHEY and CDR2 SVGEGT. Trimming took off 10 bases at V and 0 bases at J, with 16 bases between the two ends. The CDR3 runs 15 residues. The CDR3 region has the DNA TGTGCCACGAGCCGGCGGCGGGATAGCAATCAGCCCCAGCATTTT. It yields the protein CATSRRRDSNQPQHF.

This clonotype has just a few counts. This chain joins TRBV6-5 and TRBJ2-1; a possible D gene is TRBD2 (6 bases). The germline CDR1 and CDR2 sequences are MNHEY and SVGAGI. The CDR3 runs to 14 residues. Trimming removed 7 bases from V and 4 bases from J, with 14 bases in between. The CDR3 loop reads CASTDGLNYNEQFF. The CDR3 DNA is TGTGCCAGCACCGACGGACTAAATTACAATGAGCAGTTCTTC.

In its sample, this clonotype was seen a few times. The V gene is TRBV20-1, the J gene TRBJ1-2; TRBD1 is a possible D gene (6 bases). Deletions cut 1 base from V and 6 bases from J, with 24 bases between. The CDR3 has 17 amino acids. Germline V lookup: CDR1 DFQATT, CDR2 SNEGSKA (reference sequence). The CDR3 DNA follows: TGCAGTGCTAGAGTTTTAGCCTTGAGACAGGCGCCCGATGGCTACACCTTC. It yields the protein CSARVLALRQAPDGYTF.

The chain uses TRBV27 and TRBJ1-6; possible D gene TRBD1, 5 bases. Germline V gives CDR1 MNHEY, CDR2 SMNVEV (reference sequence). The CDR3 length is 17 residues. Trimming pared 3 bases from V and 5 bases from J, leaving 17 bases between. DNA for the CDR3: TGTGCCAGCAGTTTTAACAGGCCCACATTCCATAATTCACCCCTCCACTTT. This translates into CASSFNRPTFHNSPLHF.

The chain has TRBV12-3 or TRBV12-4 and TRBJ1-1; 9 nucleotides line up with TRBD1. V was clipped by 4 bases and J by 10 bases; unmatched bases: 7. The CDR3 runs to 13 residues. The CDR3 loop reads CASSSRQGDGAFF. Written as DNA, the CDR3 is TGTGCCAGCAGTTCCCGACAGGGGGATGGAGCTTTCTTT.